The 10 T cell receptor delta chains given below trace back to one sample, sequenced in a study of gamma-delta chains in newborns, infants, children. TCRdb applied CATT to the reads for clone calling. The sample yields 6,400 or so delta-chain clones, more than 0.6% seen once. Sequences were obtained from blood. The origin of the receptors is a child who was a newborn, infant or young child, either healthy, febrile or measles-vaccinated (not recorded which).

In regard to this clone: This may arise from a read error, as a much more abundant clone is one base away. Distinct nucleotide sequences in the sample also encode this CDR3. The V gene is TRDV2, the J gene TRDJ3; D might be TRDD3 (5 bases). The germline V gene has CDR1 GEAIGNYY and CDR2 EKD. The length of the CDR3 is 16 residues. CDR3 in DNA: TGTGCCTGTGACACCGTATACTCCTGGGACACCCGGCAGATGTTTTTC. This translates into CACDTVYSWDTRQMFF.

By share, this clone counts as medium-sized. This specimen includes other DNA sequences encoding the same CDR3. The CDR3: CACDRLGANSWDTRQMFF. The CDR3 DNA reads TGTGCCTGTGATCGACTGGGGGCTAACTCCTGGGACACCCGACAGATGTTTTTC. The gene calls are TRDV2 and TRDJ3, with TRDD3 identical over 8 bases. The germline V gene has CDR1 GEAIGNYY and CDR2 EKD. The CDR3 covers 18 residues. V trimming: 4 bases; J trimming: 0 bases; junction bases outside the gene matches: 7.

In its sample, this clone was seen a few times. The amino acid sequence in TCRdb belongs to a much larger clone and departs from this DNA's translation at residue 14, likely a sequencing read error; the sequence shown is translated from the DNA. The chain's CDR3 is CACDTVLGVQGDKHIF. Here the CDR3 DNA reads TGCGCCTGTGACACCGTACTGGGGGTTCAGGGCGATAAACACATCTTT. The chain couples TRDV2 to TRDJ1; 8 nucleotides agree with TRDD3. Germline assignment: CDR1 GEAIGNYY and CDR2 EKD. The CDR3 has 16 residues.

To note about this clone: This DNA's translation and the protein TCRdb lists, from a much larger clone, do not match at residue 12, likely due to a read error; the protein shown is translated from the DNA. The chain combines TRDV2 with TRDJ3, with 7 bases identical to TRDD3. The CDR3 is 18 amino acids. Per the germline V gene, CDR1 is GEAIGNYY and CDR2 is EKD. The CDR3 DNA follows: TGTGCCTGTGACTGGACTGGGGACAGCTCCTGGGGCACCCGACAGATGTTTTTC. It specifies CACDWTGDSSWGTRQMFF.

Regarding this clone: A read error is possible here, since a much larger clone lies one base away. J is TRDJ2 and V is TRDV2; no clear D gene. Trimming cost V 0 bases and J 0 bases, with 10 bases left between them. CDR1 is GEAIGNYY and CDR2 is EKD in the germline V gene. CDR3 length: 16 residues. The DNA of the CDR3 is TGTGCCTGTGACACCGTTTATGGCGCTTTGACAGCACAACTCTTCTTT. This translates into CACDTVYGALTAQLFF.

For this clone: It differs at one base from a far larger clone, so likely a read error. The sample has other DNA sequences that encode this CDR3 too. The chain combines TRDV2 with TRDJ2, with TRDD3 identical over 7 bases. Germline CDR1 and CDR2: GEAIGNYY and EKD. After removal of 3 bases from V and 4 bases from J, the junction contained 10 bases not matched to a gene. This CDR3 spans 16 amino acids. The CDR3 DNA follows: TGTGCCTGTGACTACTCCGGGGGATCTCAGACAGCACAACTCTTCTTT. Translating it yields CACDYSGGSQTAQLFF.

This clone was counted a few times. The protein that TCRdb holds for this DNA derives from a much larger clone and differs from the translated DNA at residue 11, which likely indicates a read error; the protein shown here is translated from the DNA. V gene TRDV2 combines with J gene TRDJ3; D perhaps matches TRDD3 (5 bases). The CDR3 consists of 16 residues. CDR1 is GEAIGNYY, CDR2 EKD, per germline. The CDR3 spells CACDTVLSWDARQMFF. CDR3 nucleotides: TGTGCCTGTGACACCGTACTCTCCTGGGACGCCCGACAGATGTTTTTC.

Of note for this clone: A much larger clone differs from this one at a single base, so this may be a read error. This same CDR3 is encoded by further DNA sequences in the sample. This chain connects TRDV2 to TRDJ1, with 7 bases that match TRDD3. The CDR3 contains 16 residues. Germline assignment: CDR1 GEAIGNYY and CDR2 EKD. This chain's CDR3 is CACDTGFGGYTDKLIF. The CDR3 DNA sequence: TGTGCCTGCGACACCGGTTTCGGGGGATACACCGATAAACTCATCTTT.

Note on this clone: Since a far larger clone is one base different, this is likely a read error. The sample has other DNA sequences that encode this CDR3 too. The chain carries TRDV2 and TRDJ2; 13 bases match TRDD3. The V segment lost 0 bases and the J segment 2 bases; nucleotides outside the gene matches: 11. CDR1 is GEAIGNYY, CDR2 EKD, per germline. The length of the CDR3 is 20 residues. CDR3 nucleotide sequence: TGTGCCTGTGACACCTTATTCCTACTGGGGGATACGGACTTGACAGCACAACTCTTCTTT. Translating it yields CACDTLFLLGDTDLTAQLFF.

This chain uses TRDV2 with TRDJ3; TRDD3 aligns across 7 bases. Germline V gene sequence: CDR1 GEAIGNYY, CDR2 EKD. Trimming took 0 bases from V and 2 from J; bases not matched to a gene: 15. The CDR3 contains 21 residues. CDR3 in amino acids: CACDTPSGGLDRPWDTRQMFF. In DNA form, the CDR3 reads TGTGCCTGTGACACCCCTAGTGGGGGACTCGACCGCCCCTGGGACACCCGACAGATGTTTTTC.